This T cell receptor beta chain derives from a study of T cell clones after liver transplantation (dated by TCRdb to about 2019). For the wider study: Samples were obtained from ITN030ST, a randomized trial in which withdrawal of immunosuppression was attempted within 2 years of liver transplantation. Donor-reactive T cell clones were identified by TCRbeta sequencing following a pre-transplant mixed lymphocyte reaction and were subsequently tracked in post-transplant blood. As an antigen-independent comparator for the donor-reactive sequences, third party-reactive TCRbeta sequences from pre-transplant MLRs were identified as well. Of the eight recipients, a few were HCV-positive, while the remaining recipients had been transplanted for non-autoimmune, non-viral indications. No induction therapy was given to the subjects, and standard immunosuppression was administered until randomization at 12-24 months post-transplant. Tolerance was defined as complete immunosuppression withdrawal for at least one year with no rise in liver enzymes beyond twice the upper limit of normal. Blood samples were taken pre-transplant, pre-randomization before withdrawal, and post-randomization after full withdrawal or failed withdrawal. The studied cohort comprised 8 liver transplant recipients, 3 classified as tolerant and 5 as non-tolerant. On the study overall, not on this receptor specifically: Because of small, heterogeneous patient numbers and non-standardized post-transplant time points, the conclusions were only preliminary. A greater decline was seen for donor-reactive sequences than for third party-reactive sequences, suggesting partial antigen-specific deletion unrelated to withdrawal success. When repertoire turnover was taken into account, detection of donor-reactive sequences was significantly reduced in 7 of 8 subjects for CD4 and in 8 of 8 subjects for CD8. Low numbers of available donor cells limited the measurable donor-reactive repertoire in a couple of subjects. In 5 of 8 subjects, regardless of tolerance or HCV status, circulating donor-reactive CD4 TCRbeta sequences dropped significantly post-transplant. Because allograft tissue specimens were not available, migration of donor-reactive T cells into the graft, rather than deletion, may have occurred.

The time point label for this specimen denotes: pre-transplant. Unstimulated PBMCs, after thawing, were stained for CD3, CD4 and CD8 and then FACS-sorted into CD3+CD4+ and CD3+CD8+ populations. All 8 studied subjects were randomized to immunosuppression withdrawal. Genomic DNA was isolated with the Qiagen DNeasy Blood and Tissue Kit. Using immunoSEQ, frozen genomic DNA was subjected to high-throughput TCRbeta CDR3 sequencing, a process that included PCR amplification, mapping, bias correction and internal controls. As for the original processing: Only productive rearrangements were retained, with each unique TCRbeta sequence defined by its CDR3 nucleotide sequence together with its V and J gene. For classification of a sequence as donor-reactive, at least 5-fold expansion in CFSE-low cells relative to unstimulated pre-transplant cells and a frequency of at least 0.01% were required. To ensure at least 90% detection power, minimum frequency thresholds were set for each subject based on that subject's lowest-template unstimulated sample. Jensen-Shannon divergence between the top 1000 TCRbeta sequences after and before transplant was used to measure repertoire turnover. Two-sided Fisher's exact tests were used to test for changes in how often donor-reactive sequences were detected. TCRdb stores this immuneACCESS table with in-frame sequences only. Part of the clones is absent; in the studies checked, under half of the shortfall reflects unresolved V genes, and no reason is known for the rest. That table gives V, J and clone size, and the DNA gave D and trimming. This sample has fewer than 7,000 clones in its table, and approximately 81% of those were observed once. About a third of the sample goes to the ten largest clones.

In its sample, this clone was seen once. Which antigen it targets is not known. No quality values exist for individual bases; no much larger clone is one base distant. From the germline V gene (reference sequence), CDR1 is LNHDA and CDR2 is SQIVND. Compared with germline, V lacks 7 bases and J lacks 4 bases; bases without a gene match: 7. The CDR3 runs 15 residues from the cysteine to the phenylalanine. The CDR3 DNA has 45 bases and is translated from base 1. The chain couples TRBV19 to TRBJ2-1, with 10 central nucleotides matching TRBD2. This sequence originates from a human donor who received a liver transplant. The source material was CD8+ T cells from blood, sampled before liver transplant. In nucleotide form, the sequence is TGTGCCAGTAAGACAGCGGGAGGGGAATACAATGAGCAGTTCTTC. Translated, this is CASKTAGGEYNEQFF.